The present entry profiles one T cell receptor (beta chain) with its context. This specimen belongs to a study of cytomegalovirus exposure and HLA in healthy donors. Germline loops: CDR1 GTSNPN, CDR2 SVGIG (reference sequence). This CDR3 contains 15 residues. V was clipped by 1 base and J by 2 bases; unmatched bases: 3. This PCR relied on a set of 60 Vbeta primers and 13 Jbeta primers. Some clones are missing from TCRdb's copy, which holds only in-frame ones; the method was immunoSEQ multiplex PCR. The repertoire consists of about 140,000 clones, with approximately 79% occurring once and the leading ten covering approximately 0.9%.

Sequencing used PBMCs. J is TRBJ1-4 and V is TRBV30; 8 nucleotides agree with TRBD1. The clonotype comes from a young man in good health and CMV-seronegative. CDR3 sequence reads: CAWSEQGGTNEKLFF. DNA for the CDR3: TGTGCCTGGAGTGAACAGGGGGGGACTAATGAAAAACTGTTTTTT.